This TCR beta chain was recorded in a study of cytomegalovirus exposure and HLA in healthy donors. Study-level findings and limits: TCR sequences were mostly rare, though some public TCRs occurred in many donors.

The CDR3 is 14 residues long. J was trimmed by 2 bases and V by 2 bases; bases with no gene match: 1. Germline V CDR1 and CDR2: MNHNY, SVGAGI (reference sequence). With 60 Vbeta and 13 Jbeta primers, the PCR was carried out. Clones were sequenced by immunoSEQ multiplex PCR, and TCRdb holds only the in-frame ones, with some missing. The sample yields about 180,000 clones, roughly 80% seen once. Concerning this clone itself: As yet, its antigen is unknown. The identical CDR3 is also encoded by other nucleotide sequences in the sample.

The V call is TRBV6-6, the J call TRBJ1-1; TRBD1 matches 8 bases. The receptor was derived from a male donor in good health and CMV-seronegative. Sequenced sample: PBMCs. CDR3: CASSYAGGNTEAFF. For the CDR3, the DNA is TGTGCCAGCAGTTACGCAGGGGGCAACACTGAAGCTTTCTTT.